This TCR delta chain emerged from a study of gamma-delta chains in newborns, infants, children. The wider study: Innate gammadelta T cells reportedly expand polyclonally right after birth, driven by microbial exposure, per the title.

From germline, CDR1 is GEAIGNYY and CDR2 EKD. The CDR3 is made up of 22 amino acids. Trimming shortened V by 3 bases and J by 0 bases, and 26 bases separated the two germline ends. TCRdb applied CATT to the reads for clone calling. This sample carries under 6,000 delta-chain clones, less than 6% of them seen once, and the ten largest clones take around 6.4%. This clone rates as medium-sized. The rearrangement joins TRDV2 to TRDJ3, with D tentatively TRDD3 (6 bases). Specimen: blood. This clonotype was obtained from a child who was a newborn, infant or young child, either healthy, febrile or measles-vaccinated (not recorded which). In DNA, the CDR3 is TGTGCCTGTGACCCCATAGGGGGACGTGGACCCCTGGGCTCCTGGGACACCCGACAGATGTTTTTC. Its protein is CACDPIGGRGPLGSWDTRQMFF.